This T cell receptor beta chain came from a study of somatic mutations in cytotoxic T cells in rheumatoid arthritis. Study background: The flow sorting of some V beta antibody-stained T-cell populations reached nearly 100% purity, and the sorted populations included V beta1+ cells sequenced for TCRB. Points from the study as a whole: Some patients, about an eighth of the roughly 60, had a largest CD8+ clone that exceeded 20% of CD8+ cells. An age-related increase in CD8+ clonality was seen in rheumatoid arthritis patients but not in healthy controls.

Regarding this clone: Its antigen remains unidentified.

Positive magnetic bead selection isolated CD4+ and CD8+ cells, and flow cytometry checked purity. This table comes from immunoSEQ multiplex PCR, and its TCRdb copy is limited to in-frame clones, with some not included. The data hold 8,000 to 11,000 clones, with around 80% observed a single time. Germline V lookup: CDR1 SGDLS, CDR2 YYNGEE. The V end lost 3 bases, the J end lost 8 bases, and 8 bases lay between the germline ends. The CDR3 contains 12 residues. This chain uses TRBV9 with TRBJ2-2; D call uncertain. Material: CD8+ T cells sorted from blood. This sequence originates from a woman in her forties or fifties in good health. The CDR3: CASSAGSGELFF. CDR3 DNA sequence: TGTGCCAGCAGCGCCGGTTCGGGGGAGCTGTTTTTT.